This T cell receptor (beta chain) was observed in a study of T cells in Graves' hyperthyroidism and ophthalmopathy. Amplified regions were TCR beta CDR3 sequences from RNA transcripts. RT-PCR in the first round (using the HTBI primer set) targeted the TCR CDR3. TCRdb independently ran MiXCR on the multiplex PCR reads; one entry per CDR3 protein. The sample records around 300,000 distinct CDR3 sequences, 13% to 15% being singletons. Exclusion followed for patients with uncontrolled infection, other autoimmune disease, pregnancy or lactation. Sampled blood dates from first hyperthyroidism diagnosis, and it precedes any ophthalmopathy symptoms. Study-wide results and caveats: Most expanded thyroid clonotypes above 0.001 also appeared in blood.

This clonotype came up a few times. Antigen specificity is unknown. What was sequenced was blood. The TCR sequence derives from a woman aged 50 to 60 with Graves' hyperthyroidism that later progressed to Graves' ophthalmopathy.

The CDR3 here is CASSPGGEKLFF. For the CDR3, the DNA is TGTGCCAGCTCACCTGGGGGAGAAAAACTGTTTTTT. The chain links TRBV18 to TRBJ1-4, with a tentative D call TRBD1 (5 bases). The germline V gene encodes CDR1 KGHSH and CDR2 LQKENI. CDR3 size: 12 residues. With 3 bases removed from V and 8 bases from J, the gap between germline ends came to 7 bases.